The 8 T cell receptor beta chains below were found in one sample sequenced in a study of T cell changes during pregnancy in multiple sclerosis. The data were produced by immunoSEQ multiplex PCR, yet TCRdb's version contains in-frame clones alone and is incomplete. The sample has approximately 40,000 clones, about 90% seen once. The source was CD4+ T cells from peripheral blood mononuclear cells, collected in the third trimester of pregnancy. These receptors came from a female donor with multiple sclerosis, enrolled in a pregnancy study.

The chain uses TRBV5-4 and TRBJ2-7; TRBD2 matches at 10 bases. The CDR3 consists of 17 residues. Looked up from germline, CDR1 is SGHNT and CDR2 is YYREEE (reference sequence). V lost 0 bases, J lost 3 bases, and 9 bases stayed unmatched. CDR3 DNA sequence: TGTGCCAGCAGCTTGGCCGGAGCTAGCGGGAGTTACTACGAGCAGTACTTC. Amino acid sequence: CASSLAGASGSYYEQYF.

The gene calls are TRBV19 and TRBJ2-3, with 12 bases lining up with TRBD2. The CDR3 is made up of 17 amino acids. V was pared by 4 bases and J by 1 base, with 6 bases of the junction left unmatched. Germline CDR1 is LNHDA and CDR2 is SQIVND (reference sequence). The CDR3 nucleotides read TGTGCCAGTAGTACCCTAGCGGGAGGGCCCGGCACAGATACGCAGTATTTT. Protein product: CASSTLAGGPGTDTQYF. Combining the CDR3 with reference TRBV19 and TRBJ2-3 gives the whole variable domain DGGITQSPKYLFRKEGQNVTLSCEQNLNHDAMYWYRQDPGQGLRLIYYSQIVNDFQKGDIAEGYSVSREKKESFPLTVTSAQKNPTAFYLCASSTLAGGPGTDTQYFGPGTRLTVL.

This clone was picked up one time. This chain connects TRBV25-1 to TRBJ2-1, with D maybe TRBD2 (6 bases). Germline CDR1 MGHDK, CDR2 SYGVNS. This CDR3 region has 15 residues. Trimming pared 2 bases from V and 4 bases from J, leaving 12 bases between. The CDR3 is CASSEVSGLYNEQFF. The CDR3 coding sequence is TGTGCCAGCAGTGAAGTCAGCGGGTTGTACAATGAGCAGTTCTTC.

The gene calls are TRBV4-1 and TRBJ2-3; 9 bases are a match to TRBD2. CDR1 is MGHRA, CDR2 YSYEKL, per germline. Trimming removed 1 base from V and 3 bases from J; junction bases left unmatched: 5. CDR3 length: 16 residues. Here the CDR3 reads CASSQGVAGVTDTQYF. CDR3 in DNA: TGCGCCAGCAGCCAAGGGGTAGCGGGAGTGACAGATACGCAGTATTTT.

This clone was observed a handful of times. The rearrangement links TRBV30 to TRBJ1-3, with D hard to call. Germline CDR1 reads GTSNPN; CDR2 reads SVGIG (reference sequence). The germline V and J ends were trimmed by 4 bases and 4 bases, with 8 bases remaining between them. CDR3 length: 12 amino acids. The DNA for the CDR3 is TGTGCCTGGACAGTTAAGGGAAACACCATATATTTT. This codes for CAWTVKGNTIYF.

This clone was recorded only once. The chain employs TRBV28 and TRBJ2-7, with a weak D call TRBD2 (5 bases). The CDR3 sequence is 15 residues long. Germline-derived CDR1 and CDR2 are MDHEN and SYDVKM. The V end lost 4 bases, the J end lost 7 bases, and 20 bases lay between the germline ends. The CDR3 DNA sequence: TGTGCCAGCAGTTCTCGACTACGCCGAGAGAGTGAGCAGTACTTC. Translated: CASSSRLRRESEQYF.

This clone came up a few times. The chain couples TRBV11-2 to TRBJ2-2; 8 bases fit TRBD2. CDR1 and CDR2 (germline): SGHAT, FQNNGV. V lost 4 bases and J lost 5; bases outside the gene matches: 9. The CDR3 consists of 16 residues. The CDR3 region is CASSSGGGARTGELFF. CDR3 in DNA: TGTGCCAGCAGCTCCGGGGGGGGAGCAAGGACCGGGGAGCTGTTTTTT.

The rearrangement links TRBV5-1 to TRBJ2-7, with D possibly matching TRBD1 (5 bases). This CDR3 region has 14 residues. V was clipped by 4 bases and J by 0 bases, with 11 bases between them. Germline V gene sequence: CDR1 SGHRS, CDR2 YFSETQ. This chain's CDR3 is CASSILQVSYEQYF. The CDR3 DNA reads TGCGCCAGCAGCATCCTACAGGTCTCCTACGAGCAGTACTTC.